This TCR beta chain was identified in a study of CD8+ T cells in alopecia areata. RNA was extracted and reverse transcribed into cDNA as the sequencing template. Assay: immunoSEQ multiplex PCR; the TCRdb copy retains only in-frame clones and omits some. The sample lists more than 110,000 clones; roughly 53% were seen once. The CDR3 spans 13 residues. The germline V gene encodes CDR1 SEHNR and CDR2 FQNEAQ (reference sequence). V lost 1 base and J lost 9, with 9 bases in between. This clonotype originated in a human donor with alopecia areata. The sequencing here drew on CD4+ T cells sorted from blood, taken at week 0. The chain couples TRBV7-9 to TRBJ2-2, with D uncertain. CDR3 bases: TGTGCCAGCAGCTTAGATGGAACAAGGGAGCTGTTTTTT. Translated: CASSLDGTRELFF.